One T cell receptor beta chain is described in this entry. The junction departs from the called germline gene at one end, perhaps through a read error. Per the germline V gene, CDR1 is MDHEN and CDR2 is SYDVKM. The CDR3 has 14 residues. The data belong to a study of blood T cells in healthy people across ages. Then a second PCR, running roughly 7 to 11 cycles, was carried out with a sample-barcoded 5' primer and a J-beta primer mix. TCRdb re-called the 5' RACE reads through MiXCR, storing one row per CDR3 protein. The top ten clones hold just under 9% of a sample with under 700,000 distinct CDR3 sequences, about 25% of them seen once. The same sample was also used in a study of T cells of mothers and their children. That study reports: Normalized overlap was always slightly, never significantly, higher in related than unrelated mother-child pairs.

The receptor was derived from a boy between 10 and 17 years old in good health. J is TRBJ1-2 and V is TRBV28; no firm D call. The source material was blood. CDR3 DNA: TGTGCCAGCAGTCTGGACTCTGCTAACTATGGCTACGCCTTC. Encoded protein: CASSLDSANYGYAF.